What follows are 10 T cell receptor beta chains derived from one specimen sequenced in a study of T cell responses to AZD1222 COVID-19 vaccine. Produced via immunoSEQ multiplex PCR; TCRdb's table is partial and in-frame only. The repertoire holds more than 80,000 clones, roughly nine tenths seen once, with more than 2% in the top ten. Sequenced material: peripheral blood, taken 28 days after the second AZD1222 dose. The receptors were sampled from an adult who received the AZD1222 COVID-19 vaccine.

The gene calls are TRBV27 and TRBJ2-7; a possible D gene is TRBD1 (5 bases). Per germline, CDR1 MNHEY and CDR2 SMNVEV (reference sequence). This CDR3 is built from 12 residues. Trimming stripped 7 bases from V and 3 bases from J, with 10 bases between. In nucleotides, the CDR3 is TGTGCCAGCAAAAGGGGTGACTACGAGCAGTACTTC. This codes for CASKRGDYEQYF.

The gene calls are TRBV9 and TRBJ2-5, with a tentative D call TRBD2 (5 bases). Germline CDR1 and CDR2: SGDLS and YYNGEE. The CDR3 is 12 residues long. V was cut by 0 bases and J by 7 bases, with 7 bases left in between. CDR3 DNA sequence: TGTGCCAGCAGCGTAGGAGGAGGGACCCAGTACTTC. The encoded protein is CASSVGGGTQYF.

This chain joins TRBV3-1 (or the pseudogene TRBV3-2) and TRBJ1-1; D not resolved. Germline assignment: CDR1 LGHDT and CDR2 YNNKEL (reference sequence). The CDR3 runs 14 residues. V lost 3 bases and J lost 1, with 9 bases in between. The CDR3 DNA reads TGTGCCAGCAGCCATCAGGTCAAGAACACTGAAGCTTTCTTT. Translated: CASSHQVKNTEAFF.

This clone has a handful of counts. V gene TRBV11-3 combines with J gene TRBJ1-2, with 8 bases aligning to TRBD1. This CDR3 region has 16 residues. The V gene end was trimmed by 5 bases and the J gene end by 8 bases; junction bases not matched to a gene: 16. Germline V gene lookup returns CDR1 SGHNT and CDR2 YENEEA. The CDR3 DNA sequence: TGTGCCAGCAGCCGAAAGCCAGGACAGGGTAGATGGGGCTACACCTTC. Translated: CASSRKPGQGRWGYTF.

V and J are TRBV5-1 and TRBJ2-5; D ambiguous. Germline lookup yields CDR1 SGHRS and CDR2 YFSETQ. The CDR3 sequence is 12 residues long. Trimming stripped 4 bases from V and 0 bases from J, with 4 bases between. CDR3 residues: CASSVNQETQYF. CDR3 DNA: TGCGCCAGCAGCGTAAACCAAGAGACCCAGTACTTC.

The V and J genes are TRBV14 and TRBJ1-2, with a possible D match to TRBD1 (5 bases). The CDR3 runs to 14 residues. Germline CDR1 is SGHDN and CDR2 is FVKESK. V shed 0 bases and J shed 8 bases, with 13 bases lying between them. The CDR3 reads CASSQEGTFPGYTF. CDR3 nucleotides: TGTGCCAGCAGCCAAGAAGGGACCTTCCCGGGCTACACCTTC.

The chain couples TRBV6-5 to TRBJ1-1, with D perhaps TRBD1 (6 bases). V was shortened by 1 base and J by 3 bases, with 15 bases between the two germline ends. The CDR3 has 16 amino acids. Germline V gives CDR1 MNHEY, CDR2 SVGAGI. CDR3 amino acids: CASSYFAGAKDTEAFF. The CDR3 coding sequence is TGTGCCAGCAGTTACTTTGCAGGGGCGAAGGACACTGAAGCTTTCTTT.

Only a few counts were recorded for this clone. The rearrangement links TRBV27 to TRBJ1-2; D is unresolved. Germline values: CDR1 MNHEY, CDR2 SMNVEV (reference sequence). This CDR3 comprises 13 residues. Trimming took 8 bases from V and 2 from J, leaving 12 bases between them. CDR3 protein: CASGVGMNYGYTF. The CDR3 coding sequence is TGTGCCAGCGGCGTGGGAATGAACTATGGCTACACCTTC.

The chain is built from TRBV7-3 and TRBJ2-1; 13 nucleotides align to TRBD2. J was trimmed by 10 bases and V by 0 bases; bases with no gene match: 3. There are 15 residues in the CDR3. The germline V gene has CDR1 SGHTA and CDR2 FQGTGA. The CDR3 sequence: CASSLTPGLAGEQFF. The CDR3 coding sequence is TGTGCCAGCAGCTTAACTCCGGGACTAGCGGGAGAGCAGTTCTTC. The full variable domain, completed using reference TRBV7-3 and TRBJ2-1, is GAGVSQTPSNKVTEKGKYVELRCDPISGHTALYWYRQSLGQGPEFLIYFQGTGAADDSGLPNDRFFAVRPEGSVSTLKIQRTERGDSAVYLCASSLTPGLAGEQFFGPGTRLTVL.

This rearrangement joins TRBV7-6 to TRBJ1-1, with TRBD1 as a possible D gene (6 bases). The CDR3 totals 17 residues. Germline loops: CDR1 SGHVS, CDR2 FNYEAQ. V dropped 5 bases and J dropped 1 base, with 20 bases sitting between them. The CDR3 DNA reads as TGTGCCAGCAGCGAAACCCCCGGGACATGGGGGAACACTGAAGCTTTCTTT. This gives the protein CASSETPGTWGNTEAFF.